These 21 T cell receptor beta chains were all obtained from the same sample, sequenced in a study of spatial heterogeneity in lung cancer. TCRdb reprocessed the 5' RACE reads via MiXCR and lists one record per CDR3 protein. The sample has around 110,000 distinct CDR3 sequences; 9.5% to 15% are singletons. Time point meaning: blood at routine non-recurrence follow-up after resection. From tumor, nontumor lung or frozen PBMC, whole RNA was taken unsorted for sequencing. Sequenced here: PBMCs, sampled at follow-up. These receptor sequences come from a male donor with early-stage non-small cell lung cancer.

This clonotype was seen only once. The V call is TRBV10-3, the J call TRBJ2-5, with 8 bases matching TRBD1. CDR1 is ENHRY and CDR2 is SYGVKD in the germline V gene. The CDR3 loop spans 14 amino acids. V was clipped by 4 bases and J by 3 bases; unmatched bases: 4. The CDR3 coding sequence is TGTGCCATCAGTGCTTCAGGGGGCGAAGAGACCCAGTACTTC. Protein sequence: CAISASGGEETQYF.

This clonotype has only a few counts. The V gene is TRBV12-3 or TRBV12-4, the J gene TRBJ2-7; either TRBD1 or TRBD2 may fit D (6 bases each). V was cut by 6 bases and J by 6 bases, with 15 bases left in between. This CDR3 has 13 residues. The CDR3 spells CASRPLEGGEQYF. CDR3 in DNA: TGTGCCAGCAGACCCCTCGAGGGGGGCGAGCAGTACTTC.

This clonotype was observed at least ten times. J is TRBJ2-5 and V is TRBV4-1; 9 bases are a match to TRBD1. V lost 3 bases and J lost 5; bases outside the gene matches: 7. The CDR3 is 15 amino acids. CDR1 and CDR2 from the germline V gene are MGHRA and YSYEKL. CDR3 DNA: TGCGCCAGCAGCCATCAAACAGGGGGCTTGGAGACCCAGTACTTC. Translated, it gives CASSHQTGGLETQYF.

This clonotype has more than one count but fewer than ten. The genes are TRBV6-2 or TRBV6-3 and TRBJ1-6, with TRBD1 identical over 9 bases. In germline, CDR1 is MNHEY, CDR2 SVGEGT. After removal of 6 bases from V and 0 bases from J, the junction contained 12 bases not matched to a gene. This CDR3 is built from 19 residues. The CDR3 DNA is TGTGCCAGCAGACTAACCGGGACAGGGATCAGCTCCTATAATTCACCCCTCCACTTT. Amino acid sequence: CASRLTGTGISSYNSPLHF.

This clonotype was observed a few times. The chain links TRBV7-3 to TRBJ2-1, with 10 bases that match TRBD1. Germline CDR1 reads SGHTA; CDR2 reads FQGTGA. V lost 5 bases and J lost 7; bases outside the gene matches: 29. The CDR3 has 22 residues. The CDR3 region has the DNA TGTGCCAGCAGCCACAGGACTCGCGACAAAAGCTCTCCGGGACAGGGGTTTAATGAGCAGTTCTTC. This sequence encodes CASSHRTRDKSSPGQGFNEQFF.

This clonotype occurred many times. The chain has TRBV29-1 and TRBJ1-2; the D is unclear. Trimming cost V 0 bases and J 0 bases, with 8 bases left between them. Germline CDR1 SQVTM, CDR2 ANQGSEA. The CDR3 extends over 14 amino acids. The CDR3 spells CSVEDRDSNYGYTF. CDR3 nucleotide sequence: TGCAGCGTTGAAGATCGGGATTCTAACTATGGCTACACCTTC.

The gene calls are TRBV19 and TRBJ2-1, with 8 bases identical to TRBD2. The CDR3 has 14 residues. The V gene's germline CDR1 is LNHDA and CDR2 SQIVND (reference sequence). V shed 3 bases and J 6 bases; nucleotides not matched to a gene: 4. The CDR3 loop reads CASSISGEGNEQFF. The CDR3 region has the DNA TGTGCCAGTAGTATTAGCGGGGAGGGCAATGAGCAGTTCTTC.

This clonotype was seen a few times. The V call is TRBV12-3 or TRBV12-4, the J call TRBJ2-5, with 10 bases aligning to TRBD2. Germline trimming cut 6 bases from V and 5 bases from J; bases unmatched to any gene: 12. CDR3 size: 16 residues. The CDR3 region is CASRPLERGGPETQYF. DNA of the CDR3: TGTGCCAGCAGACCCTTAGAGCGGGGGGGCCCGGAGACCCAGTACTTC.

The J gene is TRBJ2-3, the V gene TRBV27, with D perhaps TRBD2 (5 bases). Germline V gene lookup returns CDR1 MNHEY and CDR2 SMNVEV (reference sequence). V lost 2 bases, J lost 5 bases, and 8 bases lay in between. This CDR3 spans 13 amino acids. As DNA, the CDR3 is TGTGCCAGCAGTTTACTCAGCGGAGATACGCAGTATTTT. Protein sequence: CASSLLSGDTQYF.

The V gene is TRBV7-9, the J gene TRBJ2-3, with TRBD1 as a possible D gene (5 bases). CDR1 is SEHNR, CDR2 FQNEAQ, per germline (reference sequence). The CDR3 sequence is 14 residues long. Trimming stripped 4 bases from V and 5 bases from J, with 13 bases between. The CDR3 loop reads CASSSNSQGDTQYF. The CDR3 DNA reads TGTGCCAGCAGCTCAAACTCCCAGGGAGATACGCAGTATTTT. Filled out from reference TRBV7-9 and TRBJ2-3, the complete variable domain reads DTGVSQNPRHKITKRGQNVTFRCDPISEHNRLYWYRQTLGQGPEFLTYFQNEAQLEKSRLLSDRFSAERPKGSFSTLEIQRTEQGDSAMYLCASSSNSQGDTQYFGPGTRLTVL.

This clonotype was seen repeatedly, ten times or more. The V call is TRBV7-8, the J call TRBJ1-4; D gene ambiguous. Germline loops: CDR1 SGHVS, CDR2 FQNEAQ. V was trimmed by 4 bases and J by 8 bases, leaving 8 bases between them. This CDR3 comprises 12 residues. CDR3 sequence (DNA): TGTGCCAGCAGCTCAAACAGAGAAAAACTGTTTTTT. Translating it yields CASSSNREKLFF.

The chain joins TRBV5-1 to TRBJ2-3; D is unresolved. The germline V gene encodes CDR1 SGHRS and CDR2 YFSETQ. The V end was cut by 4 bases, the J end by 0 bases, with 9 bases between. This CDR3 region has 14 residues. The CDR3 bases are TGCGCCAGCAGCGACACCGCTAGCACAGATACGCAGTATTTT. It is translated as CASSDTASTDTQYF.

This clonotype was recorded at least ten times. The genes are TRBV12-3 or TRBV12-4 and TRBJ2-7; D gene unclear. The CDR3 spans 14 residues. V was shortened by 1 base and J by 2 bases, with 9 bases between the two germline ends. The CDR3 DNA follows: TGTGCCAGCAGTTTAGTTTTAGGGACCTACGAGCAGTACTTC. Translated, it gives CASSLVLGTYEQYF.

In its sample, this clonotype was seen a few times. The chain has TRBV7-6 and TRBJ1-4; TRBD1 aligns across 7 bases. CDR3 size: 14 residues. With V trimmed by 5 bases and J by 3 bases, 3 bases remained unmatched. Germline V gives CDR1 SGHVS, CDR2 FNYEAQ. CDR3 amino acids: CASSRGQANEKLFF. CDR3 DNA sequence: TGTGCCAGCAGCCGCGGACAGGCTAATGAAAAACTGTTTTTT.

This chain joins TRBV11-2 and TRBJ1-1; D is perhaps TRBD1 (5 bases). V lost 6 bases and J 0 bases, leaving 14 bases between the germline ends. The V gene's germline CDR1 is SGHAT and CDR2 FQNNGV. The length of the CDR3 is 15 residues. The CDR3 coding sequence is TGTGCCAGCAGTATAGGAGGGACGGTGAACACTGAAGCTTTCTTT. Its protein is CASSIGGTVNTEAFF.

This chain connects TRBV4-2 to TRBJ2-3, with D tentatively TRBD2 (5 bases). V was cut by 0 bases and J by 1 base, with 14 bases left in between. CDR1 is LGHNA and CDR2 is YNFKEQ in the germline V gene. This CDR3 has 17 amino acids. This CDR3 reads CASSQDNVRGGTDTQYF. The CDR3 bases are TGTGCCAGCAGCCAAGATAATGTCCGGGGTGGCACAGATACGCAGTATTTT.

This clonotype was counted ten times or more. The V call is TRBV27, the J call TRBJ2-2, with a weak D call TRBD1 (5 bases). Looked up from germline, CDR1 is MNHEY and CDR2 is SMNVEV (reference sequence). The ends were cut back, 7 bases at V and 0 bases at J, with 12 bases in the middle. The length of the CDR3 is 15 residues. This chain's CDR3 is CASIRTGANTGELFF. Written as DNA, the CDR3 is TGTGCCAGCATACGAACAGGAGCGAACACCGGGGAGCTGTTTTTT.

The CDR3 protein is CASSIFGGASTDTQYF. The CDR3 region has the DNA TGTGCCAGCTCGATCTTCGGGGGGGCAAGCACAGATACGCAGTATTTT. This rearrangement joins TRBV18 to TRBJ2-3; 8 bases match TRBD2. The CDR3 is made up of 16 amino acids. Unmatched junction bases numbered 8, after V lost 6 bases and J lost 0 bases. The germline gives CDR1 KGHSH, CDR2 LQKENI.

This clonotype was counted only a few times. V gene TRBV5-1 combines with J gene TRBJ2-3; 7 bases agree with TRBD2. V lost 2 bases, J lost 0 bases, and 9 bases stayed unmatched. This CDR3 has 17 amino acids. The germline V gene has CDR1 SGHRS and CDR2 YFSETQ. The chain's CDR3 is CASSLGSSGTSTDTQYF. The CDR3 nucleotides read TGCGCCAGCAGCTTAGGTTCGAGCGGGACTAGCACAGATACGCAGTATTTT.

This clonotype has only a few counts. The V call is TRBV7-2, the J call TRBJ2-7, with 7 bases identical to TRBD1. The V segment lost 1 base and the J segment 3 bases; nucleotides outside the gene matches: 6. This CDR3 has 15 amino acids. Germline CDR1 SGHTA, CDR2 FQGNSA. The CDR3 nucleotides are TGTGCCAGCAGCTTAGGACAGGGAAAAAGCTACGAGCAGTACTTC. It encodes CASSLGQGKSYEQYF.

The CDR3 nucleotides read TGTGCTGTAGCTAATACCAAAAACATTCAGTACTTC. Its translation: CAVANTKNIQYF. The rearrangement joins TRBV12-3 or TRBV12-4 to TRBJ2-4; the D is unclear. The CDR3 runs 12 residues.